The clone carrying this T cell receptor beta chain was detected ten times or more. What it binds is not known. The record originates from a study of T cell repertoires in cytomegalovirus infection. Study overall: TCR beta signatures that were public indicated CMV infection and matching HLA type. Regarding the study as a whole: Cumulated frequencies of public TCR beta families served to identify carriers of CMV plus the relevant HLA. CMV-specific TCR beta clonotypes restricted by HLA-C were the ones dominating the ex vivo response.

TCRdb fed the reads into MiXCR, producing one record per CDR3 protein. This repertoire shows hundreds of thousands of distinct CDR3 sequences, more than 8% found once; its top ten account for 4.3%. Trimming left V 6 bases short and J 2 bases short, with 16 bases between. Germline V gives CDR1 MNHEY, CDR2 SVGAGI. This CDR3 has 15 residues. The rearrangement uses TRBV6-5 and TRBJ1-2; no reliable D call. The TCR originated in a human donor in good health (CMV status not recorded). Some clones in this sample may be carry-over from other donors' samples. Sequencing was performed on PBMCs. The CDR3, as DNA: TGTGCCAGCAGCCGAGACATAGTAGGCAACTATGGCTACACCTTC. Encoded protein: CASSRDIVGNYGYTF.